This T cell receptor (beta chain) was sequenced in a study of blood T cell repertoires in COVID-19. The overall study: Material from acute and convalescent COVID-19 was sourced from the United States, Italy and Spain. PBMCs, B-cell-depleted T cells, or T cells were the source of the cDNA or gDNA that made up the material.

The CDR3 contains 15 residues. V lost 2 bases, J lost 5 bases, and 12 bases lay in between. From germline, CDR1 is SNHLY and CDR2 FYNNEI. TCRdb keeps only in-frame clones here, not all; method: immunoSEQ multiplex PCR. The table has about 44,000 clones, about 89% seen once. The sequenced sample consisted of peripheral blood. This chain connects TRBV2 to TRBJ1-4, with D hard to call. The clonotype originates from a man aged 65 to 79 with active COVID-19. CDR3 in amino acids: CASSEFAAENEKLFF. Here the CDR3 DNA reads TGTGCCAGCAGTGAATTCGCGGCGGAAAATGAAAAACTGTTTTTT.